This is a list of T cell receptor beta chains from one sample in a study of blood T cell repertoires in COVID-19. Produced via immunoSEQ multiplex PCR; TCRdb's table is partial and in-frame only. The table has roughly 150,000 clones, 79% seen once; the top ten hold 8.1%. The specimen was peripheral blood. The receptors come from a woman aged 55-69 years with COVID-19, enrolled during active disease. The conserved cysteine and the conserved F or W are not part of the CDR3 here. D genes are given only for firm matches. The size of a clone is reported for some rows only, either as once, few or many, or as a class for expanded clones.

>once|TRBV5-1|-|TRBJ1-2
ASSLEGLRNYGYT
>few|TRBV6-5|-|TRBJ1-4
ASSYLRSTNEKLF
>-|TRBV11-2|-|TRBJ2-7
ASSSQGYEQY
>few|TRBV5-1|-|TRBJ1-2
ASSLGDKGYGYT
>-|TRBV10-3|-|TRBJ2-2
AISESGGNTGELF
>-|TRBV28|-|TRBJ1-2
ASSSSTVYGYT
>-|TRBV7-2|TRBD1|TRBJ1-2
ASSLRQGAEYGYT
>-|TRBV7-2|TRBD1|TRBJ1-1
ASSFNIGQGLEAF
>-|TRBV5-1|-|TRBJ2-3
ASSLGRVPDTQY
>-|TRBV19|-|TRBJ2-1
ASSTRGPYNEQF
>-|TRBV7-2|-|TRBJ2-7
ASSFFQGEQY
>-|TRBV6-2/TRBV6-3|-|TRBJ1-5
ASSKPTELSNQPQH
>-|TRBV9|TRBD1|TRBJ1-5
ASSSRDRGGPQH
>-|TRBV7-3|-|TRBJ2-1
ASSRVAGSSYNEQF
>once|TRBV15|TRBD1|TRBJ2-1
ATSLDRGSYNEQF
>-|TRBV7-2|-|TRBJ1-2
ASSLEQGISGYT
>-|TRBV28|-|TRBJ1-2
ASSLGRLNYGYT
>-|TRBV7-2|TRBD2|TRBJ2-5
ASSPSGRGGETQY
>once|TRBV5-1|-|TRBJ1-6
ASSNLQGSSPLH
>-|TRBV4-1|-|TRBJ1-1
ASSPAGKTAEAF
>-|TRBV6-5|-|TRBJ1-6
ASSFPGNSPLH
>-|TRBV5-1|TRBD1|TRBJ1-1
ASSRGQAHTEAF
>-|TRBV19|-|TRBJ2-1
ASSPRQISSYNEQF